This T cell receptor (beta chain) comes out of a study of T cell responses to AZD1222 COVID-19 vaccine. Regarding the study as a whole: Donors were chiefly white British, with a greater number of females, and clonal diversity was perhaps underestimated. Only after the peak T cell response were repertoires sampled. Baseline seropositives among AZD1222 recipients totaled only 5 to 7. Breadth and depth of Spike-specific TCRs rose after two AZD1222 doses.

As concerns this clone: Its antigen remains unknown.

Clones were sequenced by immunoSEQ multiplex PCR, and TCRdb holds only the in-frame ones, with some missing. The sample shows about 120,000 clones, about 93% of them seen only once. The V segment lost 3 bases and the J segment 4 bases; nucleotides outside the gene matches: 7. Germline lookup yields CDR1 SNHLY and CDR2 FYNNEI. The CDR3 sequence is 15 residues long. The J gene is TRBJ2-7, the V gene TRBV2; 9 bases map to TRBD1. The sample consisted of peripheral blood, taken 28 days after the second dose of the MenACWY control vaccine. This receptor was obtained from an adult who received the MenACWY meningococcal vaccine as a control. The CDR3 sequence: CASSDLPGQGYEQYV. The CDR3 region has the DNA TGTGCCAGCAGTGACCTACCGGGACAGGGATACGAGCAGTACGTC.